This TCR beta chain was sequenced in a study of cytomegalovirus exposure and HLA in healthy donors. Study results and caveats: Reports indicated that the classifier achieved high specificity and sensitivity in diagnosing cytomegalovirus status.

A word on this clone: Antigen unknown.

V gave up 1 base and J gave up 6 bases, with 6 bases separating them. CDR3 size: 13 residues. Germline CDR1 reads SGHAT; CDR2 reads FQNNGV. In the PCR, 60 Vbeta and 13 Jbeta primers were used. Libraries were prepared by immunoSEQ multiplex PCR; TCRdb keeps only in-frame clonotypes and omits some of them. The data contain fewer than 200,000 clones, roughly 82% of them singletons. The sample taken for sequencing was PBMCs. This receptor was obtained from a girl aged 10 to 17 in good health and CMV-seropositive. The chain couples TRBV11-2 to TRBJ2-2; D call uncertain. CDR3 nucleotide sequence: TGTGCCAGCAGCTTAGTCAAGCCCGGGGAGCTGTTTTTT. Translating gives CASSLVKPGELFF.